One and the same sample provided the 11 T cell receptor beta chains below, sequenced in a study of Ad26.COV2.S vaccination and SARS-CoV-2 variants. The treatment here: roughly 20 received Ad26.COV2.S at low or high dose, single or two shots; 5 received placebo; per-sample allocation not given. Collection of the samples took place on day 63 after the first injection of vaccine or placebo. The method was immunoSEQ multiplex PCR; TCRdb's version includes in-frame clones alone and lacks a portion of them. The data contain some 250,000 clones, more than 75% of them singletons. Sample: peripheral blood, taken in a trial of Ad26.COV2.S vaccine versus placebo. Source of these receptors: a person between 18 and 60 years old who received the Ad26.COV2.S COVID-19 vaccine or a placebo.

The gene calls are TRBV7-2 and TRBJ1-5; no definite D call. From germline, CDR1 is SGHTA and CDR2 FQGNSA. The length of the CDR3 is 15 residues. The V and J ends lost 2 bases and 0 bases respectively, with 8 bases between them. DNA of the CDR3: TGTGCCAGCAGCTTACTAGGAAATAGCAATCAGCCCCAGCATTTT. Translation gives CASSLLGNSNQPQHF.

This clone has just a few counts. V is TRBV18 and J is TRBJ2-7; 8 bases line up with TRBD2. The CDR3 length is 13 residues. The trim removed 4 bases at V and 5 bases at J, leaving 4 bases unmatched. The germline gives CDR1 KGHSH, CDR2 LQKENI. CDR3 amino acids: CASSLKRGNEQYF. The CDR3, as DNA: TGTGCCAGCTCACTGAAGCGGGGGAACGAGCAGTACTTC.

This clone has just a few counts. The V and J genes are TRBV27 and TRBJ1-1; TRBD1 aligns across 10 bases. Losses at the gene ends were 4 bases for V and 6 bases for J; bases not matched to a gene: 11. Germline CDR1 MNHEY, CDR2 SMNVEV (reference sequence). This CDR3 region has 16 residues. CDR3 coding DNA: TGTGCCAGCAGTTCCCCTACACGGACAGGGGGTCCTGAAGCTTTCTTT. Translating gives CASSSPTRTGGPEAFF.

The chain recombines TRBV4-1 with TRBJ1-4, with D uncertain. The V gene's germline CDR1 is MGHRA and CDR2 YSYEKL. CDR3 size: 13 residues. Trimming took off 0 bases at V and 8 bases at J, with 7 bases between the two ends. The CDR3 coding sequence is TGCGCCAGCAGCCAAGAGATTGGGGAAAAACTGTTTTTT. Translation: CASSQEIGEKLFF.

V gene TRBV2 combines with J gene TRBJ1-4; 7 nucleotides line up with TRBD1. CDR1 and CDR2 from the germline V gene are SNHLY and FYNNEI. This CDR3 is built from 15 residues. Losses at the gene ends were 7 bases for V and 4 bases for J; bases not matched to a gene: 9. CDR3 sequence reads: CASNPGTVFNEKLFF. In DNA form, the CDR3 reads TGTGCCAGCAACCCCGGGACAGTTTTTAATGAAAAACTGTTTTTT.

This clone came up a few times. CDR3: CASSKTGGQGAEQYF. In nucleotides, the CDR3 is TGTGCCAGCAGCAAAACTGGTGGACAGGGGGCCGAGCAGTACTTC. The chain is built from TRBV11-3 and TRBJ2-7; 11 bases match TRBD1. The CDR3 is 15 amino acids. Germline V gene sequence: CDR1 SGHNT, CDR2 YENEEA. V shed 5 bases, J shed 6 bases, and the junction held 9 bases outside the gene matches. The complete variable domain, with remaining parts taken from reference TRBV11-3 and TRBJ2-7, reads EAGVVQSPRYKIIEKKQPVAFWCNPISGHNTLYWYLQNLGQGPELLIRYENEEAVDDSQLPKDRFSAERLKGVDSTLKIQPAELGDSAVYLCASSKTGGQGAEQYFGPGTRLTVT.

The chain employs TRBV30 and TRBJ2-1; D may be TRBD2 (5 bases). The CDR3 consists of 13 residues. Germline values: CDR1 GTSNPN, CDR2 SVGIG (reference sequence). V dropped 5 bases and J dropped 6 bases, with 14 bases sitting between them. This chain's CDR3 is CAWYQDWTNEQFF. CDR3 nucleotides: TGTGCCTGGTATCAGGACTGGACCAATGAGCAGTTCTTC.

In this sample, this clone turned up once. The V call is TRBV11-2, the J call TRBJ2-7; TRBD2 aligns across 10 bases. Trimming took 2 bases from V and 5 from J; bases not matched to a gene: 6. This CDR3 contains 15 residues. The V gene's germline CDR1 is SGHAT and CDR2 FQNNGV. The CDR3, as DNA: TGTGCCAGCAGCTTAAGAGCGGGAGGGCCGGACGAGCAGTACTTC. The encoded protein is CASSLRAGGPDEQYF.

This chain joins TRBV28 and TRBJ2-6, with no clear D. The CDR3 consists of 16 residues. V shed 6 bases and J shed 4 bases, with 16 bases lying between them. Germline CDR1 is MDHEN and CDR2 is SYDVKM. The CDR3 protein is CASSSFGEPGANVLTF. The DNA of the CDR3 is TGTGCCAGCAGCTCCTTCGGAGAGCCGGGGGCCAACGTCCTGACTTTC.

The gene calls are TRBV7-2 and TRBJ2-1; 7 bases match TRBD2. CDR1 is SGHTA, CDR2 FQGNSA, per germline. The CDR3 sequence is 15 residues long. The ends lost 5 bases at V and 6 bases at J; junction bases unmatched: 10. The CDR3 reads CASSPMVGGVNEQFF. CDR3 nucleotides: TGTGCCAGCAGCCCAATGGTGGGGGGGGTCAATGAGCAGTTCTTC.

CDR3 nucleotides: TGTGCCAGCACCCGGACTAGCGGGAGATTTGTTGATGAGCAGTTCTTC. It yields the protein CASTRTSGRFVDEQFF. The genes are TRBV6-6 and TRBJ2-1; 13 bases map to TRBD2. The CDR3 spans 16 residues. CDR1 is MNHNY and CDR2 is SVGAGI in the germline V gene (reference sequence). Germline trimming cut 7 bases from V and 8 bases from J; bases unmatched to any gene: 11.